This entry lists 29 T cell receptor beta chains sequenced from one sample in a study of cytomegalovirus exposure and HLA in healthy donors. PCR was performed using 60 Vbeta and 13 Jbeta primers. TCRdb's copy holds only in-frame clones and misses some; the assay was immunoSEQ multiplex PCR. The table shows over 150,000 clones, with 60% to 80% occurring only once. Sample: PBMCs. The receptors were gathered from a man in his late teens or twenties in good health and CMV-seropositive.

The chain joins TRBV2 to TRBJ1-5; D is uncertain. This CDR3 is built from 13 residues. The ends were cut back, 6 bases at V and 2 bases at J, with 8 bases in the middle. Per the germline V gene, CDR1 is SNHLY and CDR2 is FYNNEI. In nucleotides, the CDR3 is TGTGCCAGCAGCGACTTGGGCAATCAGCCCCAGCATTTT. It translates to CASSDLGNQPQHF.

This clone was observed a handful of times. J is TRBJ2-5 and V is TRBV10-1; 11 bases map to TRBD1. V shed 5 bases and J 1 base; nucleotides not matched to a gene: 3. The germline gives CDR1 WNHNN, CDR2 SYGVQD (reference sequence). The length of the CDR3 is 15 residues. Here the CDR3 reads CASSTGTGGQETQYF. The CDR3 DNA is TGCGCCAGCAGTACCGGGACAGGGGGCCAAGAGACCCAGTACTTC.

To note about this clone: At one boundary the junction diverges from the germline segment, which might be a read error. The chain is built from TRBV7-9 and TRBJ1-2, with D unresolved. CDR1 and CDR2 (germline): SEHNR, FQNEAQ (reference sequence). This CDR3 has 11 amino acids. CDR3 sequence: CSSTTPGGYTF. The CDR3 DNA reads TGTTCCAGCACCACCCCAGGAGGCTACACCTTC.

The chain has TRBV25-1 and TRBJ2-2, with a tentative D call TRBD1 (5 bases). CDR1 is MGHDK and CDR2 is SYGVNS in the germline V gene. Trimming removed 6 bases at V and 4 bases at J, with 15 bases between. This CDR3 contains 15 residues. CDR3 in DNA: TGTGCCAGCAGGTCCTTAAAGGGGTCCACCGGGGAGCTGTTTTTT. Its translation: CASRSLKGSTGELFF.

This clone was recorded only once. The CDR3 sequence is CASSPPSRSYEQYF. DNA for the CDR3: TGTGCCAGCAGCCCCCCGAGTAGATCCTACGAGCAGTACTTC. This chain links TRBV6-5 with TRBJ2-7; unclear D gene. Trimming cost V 6 bases and J 1 base, with 13 bases left between them. CDR3 size: 14 residues. Germline-derived CDR1 and CDR2 are MNHEY and SVGAGI.

CDR3 sequence (DNA): TGTGCCAGCTCACGACAGGGGGCCGGCACCGGGGAGCTGTTTTTT. As protein: CASSRQGAGTGELFF. This sequence joins TRBV18 and TRBJ2-2; 10 bases align to TRBD1. After removal of 4 bases from V and 4 bases from J, the junction contained 3 bases not matched to a gene. Germline-derived CDR1 and CDR2 are KGHSH and LQKENI. This CDR3 spans 15 amino acids. Looking up the rest from reference TRBV18 and TRBJ2-2 gives the full variable domain: NAGVMQNPRHLVRRRGQEARLRCSPMKGHSHVYWYRQLPEEGLKFMVYLQKENIIDESGMPKERFSAEFPKEGPSILRIQQVVRGDSAAYFCASSRQGAGTGELFFGEGSRLTVL.

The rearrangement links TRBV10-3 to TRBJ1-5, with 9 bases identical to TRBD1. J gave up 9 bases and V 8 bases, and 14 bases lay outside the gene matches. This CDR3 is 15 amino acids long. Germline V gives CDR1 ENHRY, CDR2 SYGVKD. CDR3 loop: CAIGGTGPTLGPQHF. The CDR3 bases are TGTGCCATCGGGGGGACAGGGCCTACGTTGGGGCCCCAGCATTTT.

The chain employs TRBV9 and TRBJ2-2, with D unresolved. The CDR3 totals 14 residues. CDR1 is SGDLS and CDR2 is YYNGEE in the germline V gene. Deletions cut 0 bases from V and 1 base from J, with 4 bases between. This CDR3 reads CASSVELNTGELFF. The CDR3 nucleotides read TGTGCCAGCAGCGTAGAACTGAACACCGGGGAGCTGTTTTTT.

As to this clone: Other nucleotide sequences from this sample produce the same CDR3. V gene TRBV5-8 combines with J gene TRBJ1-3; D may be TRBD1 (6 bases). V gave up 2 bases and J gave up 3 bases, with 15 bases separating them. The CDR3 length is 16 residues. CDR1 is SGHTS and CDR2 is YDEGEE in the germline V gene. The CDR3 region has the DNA TGTGCCAGCAGCTTACTACAGGGATCTGGTGGAAACACCATATATTTT. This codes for CASSLLQGSGGNTIYF.

The CDR3 reads CASSISGSFHEQYF. CDR3 DNA sequence: TGTGCCAGTAGTATTAGCGGGAGTTTTCACGAGCAGTACTTC. The V and J genes are TRBV19 and TRBJ2-7; 9 bases line up with TRBD2. Trimming removed 3 bases from V and 5 bases from J; junction bases left unmatched: 5. This CDR3 has 14 residues. Per the germline V gene, CDR1 is LNHDA and CDR2 is SQIVND (reference sequence).

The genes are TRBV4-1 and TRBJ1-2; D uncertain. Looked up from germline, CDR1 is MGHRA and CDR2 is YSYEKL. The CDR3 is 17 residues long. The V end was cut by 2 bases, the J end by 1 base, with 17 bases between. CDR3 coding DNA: TGCGCCAGCAGCCAAACCTTCATATCACATGATAACTATGGCTACACCTTC. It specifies CASSQTFISHDNYGYTF.

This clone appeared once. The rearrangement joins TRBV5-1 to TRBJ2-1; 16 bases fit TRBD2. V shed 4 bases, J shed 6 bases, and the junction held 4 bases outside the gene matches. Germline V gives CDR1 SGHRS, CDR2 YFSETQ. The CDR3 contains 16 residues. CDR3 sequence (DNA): TGCGCCAGCAGCCCGGGGACTAGCGGGAGGGCCAATGAGCAGTTCTTC. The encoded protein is CASSPGTSGRANEQFF.

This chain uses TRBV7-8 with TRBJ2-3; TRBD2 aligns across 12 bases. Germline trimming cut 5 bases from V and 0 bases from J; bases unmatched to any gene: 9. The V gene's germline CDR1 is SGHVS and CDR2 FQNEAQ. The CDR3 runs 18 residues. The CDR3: CASSPRTSGARSTDTQYF. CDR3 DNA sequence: TGTGCCAGCAGCCCACGGACTAGCGGGGCTCGTAGCACAGATACGCAGTATTTT. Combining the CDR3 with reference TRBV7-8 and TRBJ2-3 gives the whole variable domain GAGVSQSPRYKVAKRGQDVALRCDPISGHVSLFWYQQALGQGPEFLTYFQNEAQLDKSGLPSDRFFAERPEGSVSTLKIQRTQQEDSAVYLCASSPRTSGARSTDTQYFGPGTRLTVL.

The CDR3 reads CASSLGLPSDTQYF. DNA of the CDR3: TGTGCCAGCAGCTTAGGACTACCTTCAGATACGCAGTATTTT. The rearrangement links TRBV11-3 to TRBJ2-3; weak D call: TRBD2 (5 bases). Deletions cut 1 base from V and 4 bases from J, with 9 bases between. The CDR3 contains 14 residues. Germline V lookup: CDR1 SGHNT, CDR2 YENEEA.

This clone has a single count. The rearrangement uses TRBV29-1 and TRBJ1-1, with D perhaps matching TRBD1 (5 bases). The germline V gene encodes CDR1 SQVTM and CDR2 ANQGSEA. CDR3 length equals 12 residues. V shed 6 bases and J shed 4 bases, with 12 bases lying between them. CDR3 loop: CSVPLGGTEAFF. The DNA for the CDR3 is TGCAGCGTCCCTCTGGGGGGCACTGAAGCTTTCTTT.

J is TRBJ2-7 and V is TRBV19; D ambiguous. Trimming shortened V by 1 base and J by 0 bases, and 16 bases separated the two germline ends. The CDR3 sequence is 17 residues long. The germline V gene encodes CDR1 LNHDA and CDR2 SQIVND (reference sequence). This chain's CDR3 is CASSIGRPEQPSYEQYF. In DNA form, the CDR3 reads TGTGCCAGTAGTATAGGGCGGCCCGAGCAACCCTCCTACGAGCAGTACTTC. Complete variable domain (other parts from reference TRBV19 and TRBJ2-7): DGGITQSPKYLFRKEGQNVTLSCEQNLNHDAMYWYRQDPGQGLRLIYYSQIVNDFQKGDIAEGYSVSREKKESFPLTVTSAQKNPTAFYLCASSIGRPEQPSYEQYFGPGTRLTVT.

CDR3: CASSSGWGGYNEQFF. CDR3 nucleotides: TGTGCCAGCAGCTCGGGGTGGGGGGGCTACAATGAGCAGTTCTTC. This chain links TRBV5-6 with TRBJ2-1, with 7 bases fitting TRBD2. This CDR3 has 15 amino acids. V gave up 3 bases and J gave up 3 bases; unmatched junction bases: 6. Germline lookup yields CDR1 SGHDT and CDR2 YYEEEE.

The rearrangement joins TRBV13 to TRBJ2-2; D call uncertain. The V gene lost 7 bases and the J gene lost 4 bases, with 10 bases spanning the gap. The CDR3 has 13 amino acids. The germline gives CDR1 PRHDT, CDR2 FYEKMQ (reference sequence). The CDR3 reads CASIMAGTGELFF. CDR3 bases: TGTGCCAGCATTATGGCAGGCACCGGGGAGCTGTTTTTT.

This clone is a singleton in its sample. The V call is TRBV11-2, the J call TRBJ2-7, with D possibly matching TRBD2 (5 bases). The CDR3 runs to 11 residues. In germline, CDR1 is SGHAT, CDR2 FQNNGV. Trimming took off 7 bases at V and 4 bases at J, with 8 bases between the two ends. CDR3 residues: CASNGEYEQYF. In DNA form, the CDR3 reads TGTGCCAGCAACGGGGAGTACGAGCAGTACTTC.

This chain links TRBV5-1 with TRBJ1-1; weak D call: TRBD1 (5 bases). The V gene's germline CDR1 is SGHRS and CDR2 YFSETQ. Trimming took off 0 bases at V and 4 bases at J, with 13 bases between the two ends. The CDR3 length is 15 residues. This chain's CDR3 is CASSLGDSPATEAFF. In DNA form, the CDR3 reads TGCGCCAGCAGCTTGGGGGACTCCCCGGCCACTGAAGCTTTCTTT.

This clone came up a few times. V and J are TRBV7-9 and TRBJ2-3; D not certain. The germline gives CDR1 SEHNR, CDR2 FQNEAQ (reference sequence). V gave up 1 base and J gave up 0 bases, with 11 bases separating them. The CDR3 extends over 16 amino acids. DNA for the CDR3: TGTGCCAGCAGCTTAGTACCAGTCTTTAGCACAGATACGCAGTATTTT. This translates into CASSLVPVFSTDTQYF.

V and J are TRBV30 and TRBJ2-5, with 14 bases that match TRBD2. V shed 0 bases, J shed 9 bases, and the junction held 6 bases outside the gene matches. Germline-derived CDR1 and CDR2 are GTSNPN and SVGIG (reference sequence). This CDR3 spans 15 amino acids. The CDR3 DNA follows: TGTGCCTGGAGTGTAGGACTAGCGGGGGGCTCACCCCAGTACTTC. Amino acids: CAWSVGLAGGSPQYF.

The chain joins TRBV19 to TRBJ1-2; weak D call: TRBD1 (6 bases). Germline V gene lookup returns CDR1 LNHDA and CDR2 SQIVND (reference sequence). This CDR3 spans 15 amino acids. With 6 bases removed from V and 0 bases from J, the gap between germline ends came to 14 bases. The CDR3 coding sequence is TGTGCCAGTAGGCGGGGGGGCCCTGCTAACTATGGCTACACCTTC. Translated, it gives CASRRGGPANYGYTF.

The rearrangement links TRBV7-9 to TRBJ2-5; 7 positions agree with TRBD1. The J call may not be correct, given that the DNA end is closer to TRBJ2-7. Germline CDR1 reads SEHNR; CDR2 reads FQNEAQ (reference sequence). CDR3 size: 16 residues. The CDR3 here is CASSLAMTGQTYEQYF. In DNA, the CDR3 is TGTGCCAGCAGCTTAGCTATGACAGGGCAAACCTACGAGCAGTACTTC.

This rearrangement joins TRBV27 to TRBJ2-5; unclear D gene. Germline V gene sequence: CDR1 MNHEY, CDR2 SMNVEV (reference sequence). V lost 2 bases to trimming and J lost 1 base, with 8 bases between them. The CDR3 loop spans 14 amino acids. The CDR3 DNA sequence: TGTGCCAGCAGTTTAAATCCTTTCCAAGAGACCCAGTACTTC. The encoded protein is CASSLNPFQETQYF.

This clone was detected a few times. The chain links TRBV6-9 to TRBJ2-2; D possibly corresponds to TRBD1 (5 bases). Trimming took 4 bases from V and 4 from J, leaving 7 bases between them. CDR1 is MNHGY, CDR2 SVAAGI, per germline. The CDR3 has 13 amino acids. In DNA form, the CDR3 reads TGTGCCAGCAGTTCAGGGCCCACCGGGGAGCTGTTTTTT. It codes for CASSSGPTGELFF.

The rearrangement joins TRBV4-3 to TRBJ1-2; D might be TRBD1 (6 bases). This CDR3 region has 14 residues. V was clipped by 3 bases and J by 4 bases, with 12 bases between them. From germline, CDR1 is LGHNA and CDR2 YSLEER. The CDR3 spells CASSQPGQLYGYTF. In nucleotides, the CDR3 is TGCGCCAGCAGCCAGCCGGGACAACTCTATGGCTACACCTTC.

CDR3 DNA sequence: TGCGCCAGCAGCACCCAGGCGGGGGGAGGGCCTTCCACAGATACGCAGTATTTT. It codes for CASSTQAGGGPSTDTQYF. The V gene is TRBV5-1, the J gene TRBJ2-3, with 8 bases matching TRBD2. With 4 bases clipped from V and 2 bases from J, the junction kept 15 bases outside the gene matches. In germline, CDR1 is SGHRS, CDR2 YFSETQ. CDR3 length: 18 residues.

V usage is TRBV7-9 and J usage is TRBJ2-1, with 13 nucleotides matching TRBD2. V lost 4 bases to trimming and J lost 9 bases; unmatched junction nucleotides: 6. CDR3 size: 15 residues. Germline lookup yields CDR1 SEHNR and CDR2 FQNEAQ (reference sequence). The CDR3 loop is CASSSGLAGRGEQFF. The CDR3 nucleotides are TGTGCCAGCAGCTCGGGACTAGCGGGACGCGGTGAGCAGTTCTTC.